This is a list of T cell receptor beta chains from one sample in a study of blood T cells in healthy people across ages. Each CDR3 protein is one row after TCRdb ran MiXCR on the 5' RACE reads. This sample yields about 1 million distinct CDR3 sequences, of which roughly 45% are seen a single time; approximately 19% belongs to the top ten. Material: blood. The receptors originated from a woman aged 55-70 years in good health. The CDR3 runs from the conserved cysteine through the conserved F or W. Each record gives: CDR3 DNA, CDR3 protein, D gene, V gene, clone size, J gene. The D gene is left open where the match is weak. Clone size appears in some rows only: once, few, many, or a class for an expanded clone.

TGTGCCAGCAGCTCGACGGGACTACCCTACGAGCAGTACTTC	CASSSTGLPYEQYF	TRBD2	TRBV7-9	.	TRBJ2-7
TGTGCCAGCAGCTTAGTGGCTAGCGGGACGTACCAAGAGACCCAGTACTTC	CASSLVASGTYQETQYF	TRBD2	TRBV11-2	.	TRBJ2-5
TGCGCCAGCAGCTTTAAAGAAGGGGCACCCCTCCACTTT	CASSFKEGAPLHF	.	TRBV5-1	.	TRBJ1-6
TGTGCCAGCAGCGTAGGTCCGGCGGGCTCCTACGAGCAGTACTTC	CASSVGPAGSYEQYF	.	TRBV9	.	TRBJ2-7
TGTGCCAGTAGTATTGTAGGCGTCGGGGAGCTGTTTTTT	CASSIVGVGELFF	.	TRBV19	.	TRBJ2-2
TGTGCCAGCAGCCAGAGGGACTTCCCTCGCCCCTACGAGCAGTACTTC	CASSQRDFPRPYEQYF	.	TRBV3-1	.	TRBJ2-7
TGTGCCATCAGTGGGGGGCGCGGACCATACAATAAGCAGTTCTTC	CAISGGRGPYNKQFF	.	TRBV10-3	.	TRBJ2-1
TGTGCCAGCAGCCAGGCACCGGGGACAAACTACGAGCAGTACTTC	CASSQAPGTNYEQYF	.	TRBV3-1	few	TRBJ2-7
TGTGCCAGCAGCTTAGAGACCGGGACAGCGAATTCACCCCTCCACTTT	CASSLETGTANSPLHF	TRBD1	TRBV11-2	.	TRBJ1-6
TGTGCCAGCAGTCCAAGACAGTGGGCCATCCAAGAGACCCAGTACTTC	CASSPRQWAIQETQYF	.	TRBV12-3/TRBV12-4	.	TRBJ2-5
TGCAGTGCTAGGAGGACTAGCGGGATCGCGGATGAGCAGTTCTTC	CSARRTSGIADEQFF	TRBD2	TRBV20-1	.	TRBJ2-1
TGTGCCAGCAGTTACTCGACGGCTAGCTCCTACAATGAGCAGTACTTC	CASSYSTASSYNEQYF	.	TRBV6-5	.	TRBJ2-7
TGTGCCAGCATCCTGGCTAGCGACTCCTACGAGCAGTACTTC	CASILASDSYEQYF	.	TRBV28	few	TRBJ2-7
TGCAGCGTCCTCACAGGGTTGGCGGGAGCCCATCACGAGCAGTACTTC	CSVLTGLAGAHHEQYF	.	TRBV29-1	few	TRBJ2-7
TGTGCCAGCAGGGGGTTGTGGGGAGGTGATGAGCAGTTCTTC	CASRGLWGGDEQFF	.	TRBV28	few	TRBJ2-1
TGTGCCAGCAGTCTGGGGCAGGTAGTCTCTGGGGCCAACGTCCTGACTTTC	CASSLGQVVSGANVLTF	.	TRBV7-8	.	TRBJ2-6
TGTGCCAGCAGTTTAGTGCTCCACGAGCAGTACTTC	CASSLVLHEQYF	.	TRBV28	.	TRBJ2-7
TGTGCCAGCAGCTCGGAGTGGGGAGGGGGAACAGATACGCAGTATTTT	CASSSEWGGGTDTQYF	.	TRBV11-2	.	TRBJ2-3
TGTGCCACCAGCGGAGGACTAGCGGGACCTAGCGGTGAGCAGTTCTTC	CATSGGLAGPSGEQFF	TRBD2	TRBV15	few	TRBJ2-1
TGTGCCAGCAGTGAACAAGGGGGCGCAAATGATGGCTACACCTTC	CASSEQGGANDGYTF	TRBD1	TRBV2	.	TRBJ1-2
TGCGCCAGCAGCTCGAGTGGGCAGGGATCCGATACGCAGTATTTT	CASSSSGQGSDTQYF	.	TRBV5-1	.	TRBJ2-3
TGTGCCACCAGGGCGGACTCCTCAGATACGCAGTATTTT	CATRADSSDTQYF	.	TRBV24-1	.	TRBJ2-3
TGTGCCAGCAGTTTTCTGGCTAGCGGCAACAATGAGCAGTTCTTC	CASSFLASGNNEQFF	TRBD2	TRBV28	once	TRBJ2-1
TGTGCCAGCAGCTTGGCCTCTCTAGCCGGCTACAATGAGCAGTACTTC	CASSLASLAGYNEQYF	.	TRBV5-5	.	TRBJ2-5
TGCAGTGCTACGGGACTAGCGGGATTTCTTAATACGCAGTATTTT	CSATGLAGFLNTQYF	TRBD2	TRBV20-1	few	TRBJ2-3
TGCAGCGTTGAAGGGTCCTCGAAAGGAGTCCCCTACGAGCAGTACTTC	CSVEGSSKGVPYEQYF	.	TRBV29-1	few	TRBJ2-7
TGCGCCAGCAGCGAAGGGGACACTTCAGCCTACGAGCAGTACTTC	CASSEGDTSAYEQYF	.	TRBV5-1	few	TRBJ2-7